These 26 T cell receptor beta chains were all obtained from the same sample, sequenced in a study of response to subunit inactivated influenza vaccine. TCRdb reanalysed the RT-PCR reads using MiXCR and keeps one entry per CDR3 protein. The sample records a few hundred thousand distinct CDR3 sequences, about a fifth being singletons. The specimen comprised PBMCs from blood, sampled less than 22 months after vaccination. The source of these receptors is a man aged 50-75 years who received an inactivated influenza vaccine.

This clonotype occurred a few times. The chain employs TRBV20-1 and TRBJ1-1; D uncertain. Trimming left V 2 bases short and J 13 bases short, with 17 bases between. Germline CDR1 is DFQATT and CDR2 is SNEGSKA (reference sequence). The length of the CDR3 is 12 residues. CDR3 protein: CSARRSGREDFF. As DNA, the CDR3 is TGCAGTGCTAGAAGGTCCGGGCGAGAGGATTTCTTT.

This clonotype was detected only a few times. V is TRBV28 and J is TRBJ1-6, with TRBD1 as a possible D gene (6 bases). The CDR3 spans 13 residues. V was shortened by 5 bases and J by 9 bases, with 11 bases between the two germline ends. CDR1 and CDR2 (germline): MDHEN, SYDVKM. CDR3 in amino acids: CASSPNRVSPLHF. The CDR3 nucleotides are TGTGCCAGCAGTCCAAACAGGGTTTCACCCCTCCACTTT.

The chain links TRBV4-1 to TRBJ2-1; D is ambiguous. This CDR3 comprises 15 residues. CDR1 and CDR2 from the germline V gene are MGHRA and YSYEKL. Trimming cost V 4 bases and J 0 bases, with 10 bases left between them. CDR3 residues: CASSPSVFSYNEQFF. The CDR3 DNA is TGCGCCAGCAGCCCCAGCGTTTTCTCCTACAATGAGCAGTTCTTC.

The V gene is TRBV25-1, the J gene TRBJ2-7; 7 bases are shared with TRBD1. Germline trimming cut 8 bases from V and 2 bases from J; bases unmatched to any gene: 9. Germline lookup yields CDR1 MGHDK and CDR2 SYGVNS. CDR3 length equals 14 residues. In DNA form, the CDR3 reads TGTGCCAGCTCACACAGGGGTGTTACCTACGAGCAGTACTTC. Encoded protein: CASSHRGVTYEQYF.

This clonotype was seen a few times. The V call is TRBV11-2, the J call TRBJ1-1; D is ambiguous. This CDR3 is built from 10 residues. In germline, CDR1 is SGHAT, CDR2 FQNNGV. The V gene lost 5 bases and the J gene lost 6 bases, with 4 bases spanning the gap. The CDR3 region has the DNA TGTGCCAGCAGCGGCGCTGAAGCTTTCTTT. It encodes CASSGAEAFF.

This clonotype was seen a single time. In this CDR3 the conserved last residue, phenylalanine or tryptophan, is missing, so a read error is likely. The rearrangement links TRBV20-1 to TRBJ2-2; D is ambiguous. Trimming stripped 3 bases from V and 2 bases from J, with 7 bases between. The CDR3 runs to 13 residues. Germline assignment: CDR1 DFQATT and CDR2 SNEGSKA (reference sequence). As DNA, the CDR3 is TGCAGTGCTAGTAAGGGAAACACCGGGGAGCTGTTTATT. As protein: CSASKGNTGELFI.

This clonotype occurred a few times. This chain links TRBV27 with TRBJ1-1; D is unclear. The CDR3 totals 13 residues. Germline V lookup: CDR1 MNHEY, CDR2 SMNVEV (reference sequence). Trimming pared 0 bases from V and 11 bases from J, leaving 13 bases between. The CDR3 nucleotides read TGTGCCAGCAGTTTATCGTTCGGGTCGGTGGCTTTCTTT. Translating gives CASSLSFGSVAFF.

The V call is TRBV2, the J call TRBJ2-1; 7 positions match TRBD2. The CDR3 sequence is 14 residues long. Trimming removed 9 bases from V and 0 bases from J; junction bases left unmatched: 5. Germline CDR1 SNHLY, CDR2 FYNNEI. The CDR3, as DNA: TGTGCCAGAAGAGCGGGGAGCTCCTACAATGAGCAGTTCTTC. It specifies CARRAGSSYNEQFF.

This clonotype was detected ten times or more. This chain's CDR3 is CASSWTTVNYGYTF. CDR3 DNA sequence: TGTGCCAGCAGCTGGACGACAGTGAACTATGGCTACACCTTC. The V and J genes are TRBV11-2 and TRBJ1-2, with a weak D call TRBD1 (5 bases). Trimming removed 4 bases from V and 2 bases from J, with 11 bases in between. The germline V gene encodes CDR1 SGHAT and CDR2 FQNNGV. This CDR3 is 14 amino acids long.

J is TRBJ1-2 and V is TRBV29-1; the match to TRBD1 covers 7 bases. Germline values: CDR1 SQVTM, CDR2 ANQGSEA. Losses at the gene ends were 4 bases for V and 3 bases for J; bases not matched to a gene: 2. The length of the CDR3 is 12 residues. The CDR3 protein is CSVGGTDYGYTF. DNA of the CDR3: TGCAGCGTTGGTGGGACAGACTATGGCTACACCTTC.

The chain carries TRBV15 and TRBJ2-7, with no clear D. The CDR3 runs to 14 residues. CDR1 LNHNV and CDR2 YYDKDF come from the germline V gene (reference sequence). Trimming removed 0 bases at V and 4 bases at J, with 10 bases between. The CDR3 loop reads CATSRDVSSYEQYF. The CDR3, as DNA: TGTGCCACCAGCAGAGACGTGTCATCTTACGAGCAGTACTTC. Variable domain in full (rest from reference TRBV15 and TRBJ2-7): DAMVIQNPRYQVTQFGKPVTLSCSQTLNHNVMYWYQQKSSQAPKLLFHYYDKDFNNEADTPDNFQSRRPNTSFCFLDIRSPGLGDTAMYLCATSRDVSSYEQYFGPGTRLTVT.

CDR3: CSARSLAAISYEQYF. CDR3 sequence (DNA): TGCAGTGCTAGGTCACTAGCGGCTATTTCCTACGAGCAGTACTTC. The gene calls are TRBV20-1 and TRBJ2-7, with 8 bases identical to TRBD2. Unmatched junction bases numbered 8, after V lost 3 bases and J lost 1 base. The length of the CDR3 is 15 residues. The germline gives CDR1 DFQATT, CDR2 SNEGSKA (reference sequence).

The rearrangement joins TRBV7-9 to TRBJ2-2, with a tentative D call TRBD2 (6 bases). CDR1 and CDR2 from the germline V gene are SEHNR and FQNEAQ (reference sequence). The CDR3 is 16 amino acids. Trimming removed 5 bases from V and 5 bases from J, with 18 bases in between. The CDR3 is CASSGGLNGLTGELFF. CDR3 DNA: TGTGCCAGCAGCGGGGGACTTAATGGACTTACCGGGGAGCTGTTTTTT.

V and J are TRBV6-4 and TRBJ2-2, with D tentatively TRBD1 or TRBD2 (5 bases each). From germline, CDR1 is MRHNA and CDR2 SNTAGT. The CDR3 is made up of 14 amino acids. Trimming removed 8 bases from V and 4 bases from J, with 14 bases in between. The DNA of the CDR3 is TGTGCCAGCGGGGACCATGGAGGCACCGGGGAGCTGTTTTTT. This gives the protein CASGDHGGTGELFF.

The chain employs TRBV20-1 and TRBJ2-2; D possibly uses TRBD1 or TRBD2 (5 bases each). Trimming left V 3 bases short and J 0 bases short, with 14 bases between. The CDR3 runs 16 residues. CDR1 is DFQATT and CDR2 is SNEGSKA in the germline V gene (reference sequence). The CDR3 DNA reads as TGCAGTGCTAGTGGGGACCGTGCGACGAACACCGGGGAGCTGTTTTTT. Translated: CSASGDRATNTGELFF.

This sequence joins TRBV5-5 and TRBJ2-7; the match to TRBD1 covers 8 bases. V dropped 1 base and J dropped 1; count of bases not matched to a gene: 1. The CDR3 runs 14 residues. Per the germline V gene, CDR1 is SGHKS and CDR2 is YYEKEE (reference sequence). The CDR3 reads CASSLRQGSYEQYF. The CDR3 nucleotides are TGTGCCAGCAGCTTGAGACAGGGGTCCTACGAGCAGTACTTC.

This clonotype turned up a few times. This rearrangement joins TRBV27 to TRBJ2-3; the D gene is possibly TRBD2 (6 bases). V lost 2 bases, J lost 4 bases, and 16 bases lay in between. In germline, CDR1 is MNHEY, CDR2 SMNVEV (reference sequence). The CDR3 has 16 amino acids. CDR3 in amino acids: CASSLIRDPSADTQYF. CDR3 DNA sequence: TGTGCCAGCAGTTTAATCCGGGACCCTAGCGCAGATACGCAGTATTTT.

The chain is built from TRBV6-5 and TRBJ1-2; D uncertain. In germline, CDR1 is MNHEY, CDR2 SVGAGI. V dropped 0 bases and J dropped 6 bases, with 14 bases sitting between them. The CDR3 runs to 15 residues. This CDR3 reads CASSYSEGRLDGYTF. The CDR3 DNA is TGTGCCAGCAGTTACTCGGAGGGCCGATTGGATGGCTACACCTTC.

The genes are TRBV7-2 and TRBJ1-6; tentatively, D is TRBD1 (5 bases). V lost 5 bases and J 9 bases, leaving 14 bases between the germline ends. CDR1 is SGHTA, CDR2 FQGNSA, per germline. This CDR3 comprises 14 residues. The CDR3 loop is CASSLGGVGSPLHF. The CDR3 bases are TGTGCCAGCAGCCTCGGGGGGGTGGGTTCACCCCTCCACTTT.

This clonotype has only a few counts. This chain connects TRBV6-1 to TRBJ2-7, with TRBD2 identical over 10 bases. The CDR3 is made up of 16 amino acids. The trim removed 5 bases at V and 7 bases at J, leaving 14 bases unmatched. Germline values: CDR1 MNHNS, CDR2 SASEGT. The CDR3 DNA reads TGTGCCAGCAGTAGACTTGGGACTAGCGTTCCGGGTGAGCAGTACTTC. The encoded protein is CASSRLGTSVPGEQYF.

The V gene is TRBV5-1, the J gene TRBJ1-5, with 8 nucleotides matching TRBD1. V shed 0 bases, J shed 7 bases, and the junction held 3 bases outside the gene matches. The CDR3 has 14 amino acids. Germline V gene data show CDR1 as SGHRS and CDR2 as YFSETQ. The CDR3 loop reads CASSLAGGEQPQHF. The CDR3 DNA sequence: TGCGCCAGCAGCTTGGCAGGGGGCGAACAGCCCCAGCATTTT.

This clonotype showed up just a few times. The chain combines TRBV11-2 with TRBJ1-2; D remains unclear. The CDR3 has 14 residues. CDR1 is SGHAT and CDR2 is FQNNGV in the germline V gene. Between the trimmed V and J ends, which lost 5 bases and 2 bases, there was a span of 12 bases. The CDR3 reads CASSPTDGNYGYTF. The DNA for the CDR3 is TGTGCCAGCAGCCCTACGGACGGAAACTATGGCTACACCTTC. Together with reference TRBV11-2 and TRBJ1-2, the CDR3 gives the full variable domain: EAGVAQSPRYKIIEKRQSVAFWCNPISGHATLYWYQQILGQGPKLLIQFQNNGVVDDSQLPKDRFSAERLKGVDSTLKIQPAKLEDSAVYLCASSPTDGNYGYTFGSGTRLTVV.

The CDR3 DNA is TGTGCCAGCAGTTTAAGGGCGATAAGGGCGCCCCTCTCTGGAAACACCATATATTTT. Protein product: CASSLRAIRAPLSGNTIYF. The chain couples TRBV28 to TRBJ1-3; the D is unclear. The V end was cut by 2 bases, the J end by 0 bases, with 20 bases between. The CDR3 covers 19 residues. The V gene's germline CDR1 is MDHEN and CDR2 SYDVKM.

This clonotype was seen repeatedly, ten times or more. The rearrangement links TRBV5-1 to TRBJ1-1; a weak D match, TRBD1 (5 bases). The CDR3 contains 17 residues. V lost 1 base and J 1 base, leaving 17 bases between the germline ends. The V gene's germline CDR1 is SGHRS and CDR2 YFSETQ. DNA of the CDR3: TGCGCCAGCAGCTTGCGCCAGGGTGGGGTGGAGAACACTGAAGCTTTCTTT. This encodes CASSLRQGGVENTEAFF. The full variable domain, with the rest looked up from reference TRBV5-1 and TRBJ1-1, is KAGVTQTPRYLIKTRGQQVTLSCSPISGHRSVSWYQQTPGQGLQFLFEYFSETQRNKGNFPGRFSGRQFSNSRSEMNVSTLELGDSALYLCASSLRQGGVENTEAFFGQGTRLTVV.

This clonotype was picked up a small number of times. The chain carries TRBV6-1 and TRBJ1-2, with 7 bases lining up with TRBD1. V was clipped by 10 bases and J by 8 bases; unmatched bases: 19. Germline V gene sequence: CDR1 MNHNS, CDR2 SASEGT. This CDR3 has 15 residues. The CDR3 spells CATCPTLGRGRGYTF. The CDR3 bases are TGTGCCACCTGCCCCACGCTTGGGAGGGGGCGAGGCTACACCTTC.

The J gene is TRBJ2-7, the V gene TRBV7-2; D may be TRBD2 (6 bases). V was trimmed by 5 bases and J by 3 bases, leaving 17 bases between them. Looked up from germline, CDR1 is SGHTA and CDR2 is FQGNSA. This CDR3 is 15 amino acids long. CDR3 loop: CASSPPGGTFYEQYF. In DNA, the CDR3 is TGTGCCAGCAGCCCGCCCGGAGGGACGTTCTACGAGCAGTACTTC.